The 23 T cell receptor beta chains below all came from one sample that was sequenced in a study of cytomegalovirus exposure and HLA in healthy donors. PCR used 60 Vbeta primers and 13 Jbeta primers. Produced via immunoSEQ multiplex PCR; TCRdb's table is partial and in-frame only. The sample lists 200,000 or so clones, around four fifths occurring once. The source material was PBMCs. Receptor source: a woman aged 45 to 65 in good health and CMV-seropositive.

This chain connects TRBV6-5 to TRBJ2-5; D is undetermined. CDR1 MNHEY and CDR2 SVGAGI come from the germline V gene. Trimming removed 7 bases from V and 4 bases from J, with 7 bases in between. The CDR3 totals 11 residues. Here the CDR3 DNA reads TGTGCCAGCACCAAGCGAGAGACCCAGTACTTC. Encoded protein: CASTKRETQYF.

This chain links TRBV30 with TRBJ1-6; possibly TRBD1 for D (5 bases). The germline CDR1 and CDR2 sequences are GTSNPN and SVGIG (reference sequence). This CDR3 region has 15 residues. The V gene lost 1 base and the J gene lost 8 bases, with 15 bases spanning the gap. The CDR3 sequence: CAWSGEGYRDSPLHF. The CDR3 region has the DNA TGTGCCTGGAGTGGGGAGGGGTATCGAGATTCACCCCTCCACTTT.

The chain recombines TRBV11-2 with TRBJ2-3; TRBD2 matches at 8 bases. J was trimmed by 6 bases and V by 5 bases; bases with no gene match: 16. The germline V gene has CDR1 SGHAT and CDR2 FQNNGV. CDR3 length: 17 residues. CDR3 in amino acids: CASSPISGRGARDTQYF. The DNA for the CDR3 is TGTGCCAGCAGCCCCATCTCGGGGCGGGGGGCCAGGGATACGCAGTATTTT.

This clone was observed a single time. The chain is built from TRBV5-8 and TRBJ2-5; TRBD1 aligns across 8 bases. The length of the CDR3 is 16 residues. The germline V gene encodes CDR1 SGHTS and CDR2 YDEGEE. After removal of 4 bases from V and 5 bases from J, the junction contained 13 bases not matched to a gene. The CDR3 bases are TGTGCCAGCAGCCGTCCCCAGGGGGCGCGCGGGGAGACCCAGTACTTC. Its protein product is CASSRPQGARGETQYF.

The chain has TRBV19 and TRBJ2-4, with 8 bases identical to TRBD1. CDR1 and CDR2 from the germline V gene are LNHDA and SQIVND (reference sequence). With 5 bases clipped from V and 0 bases from J, the junction kept 6 bases outside the gene matches. The CDR3 is made up of 16 amino acids. The CDR3 nucleotides are TGTGCCAGTAGTCCCAGGGGGCAGGGAGCCAAAAACATTCAGTACTTC. As protein: CASSPRGQGAKNIQYF.

The genes are TRBV10-1 and TRBJ2-1, with 14 bases that match TRBD2. Germline trimming cut 2 bases from V and 7 bases from J; bases unmatched to any gene: 1. The CDR3 runs to 15 residues. Germline CDR1 and CDR2: WNHNN and SYGVQD (reference sequence). The DNA for the CDR3 is TGCGCCAGCAGTGAGGGGACTAGCGGGAGTAATGAGCAGTTCTTC. Translated, it gives CASSEGTSGSNEQFF.

J is TRBJ1-1 and V is TRBV28; D is ambiguous. V shed 3 bases and J shed 0 bases, with 8 bases lying between them. Per germline, CDR1 MDHEN and CDR2 SYDVKM. The CDR3 sequence is 14 residues long. In DNA form, the CDR3 reads TGTGCCAGCAGTTTGCCGGGTATGAACACTGAAGCTTTCTTT. Protein sequence: CASSLPGMNTEAFF.

The rearrangement uses TRBV10-3 and TRBJ1-2; 9 bases are a match to TRBD1. Per the germline V gene, CDR1 is ENHRY and CDR2 is SYGVKD. The CDR3 covers 16 residues. After removal of 11 bases from V and 3 bases from J, the junction contained 16 bases not matched to a gene. CDR3 nucleotides: TGTGCCTCAACAGGAGACAGGGGGGGTAGAGACTATGGCTACACCTTC. Translation gives CASTGDRGGRDYGYTF.

Turning to this clone: Relative to the germline gene, one junction end is altered; a read error may explain this. CDR3 residues: CSSSLTQGLGYTF. CDR3 DNA sequence: TGTTCCAGCAGCTTAACGCAGGGGCTGGGCTACACCTTC. The chain is built from TRBV7-9 and TRBJ1-2; tentatively, D is TRBD1 (6 bases). Germline V lookup: CDR1 SEHNR, CDR2 FQNEAQ (reference sequence). CDR3 length: 13 residues.

The chain uses TRBV29-1 and TRBJ2-1, with 8 positions matching TRBD1. In germline, CDR1 is SQVTM, CDR2 ANQGSEA. CDR3 size: 15 residues. Losses at the gene ends were 4 bases for V and 3 bases for J; bases not matched to a gene: 8. CDR3 sequence (DNA): TGCAGCGTTGGACGAGGACAGGGTGACTACAATGAGCAGTTCTTC. Its translation: CSVGRGQGDYNEQFF.

The chain recombines TRBV12-5 with TRBJ2-1; 8 bases are a match to TRBD2. Trimming cost V 3 bases and J 6 bases; bases outside gene matches: 1. CDR3 size: 13 residues. In germline, CDR1 is LGHNT, CDR2 FRNRAP. CDR3 amino acids: CASGLAGVNEQFF. CDR3 nucleotides: TGTGCTAGTGGTTTAGCGGGAGTCAATGAGCAGTTCTTC.

This clone was seen just once. This chain links TRBV5-1 with TRBJ2-6, with unresolved D. The V gene's germline CDR1 is SGHRS and CDR2 YFSETQ. CDR3 length equals 13 residues. Trimming removed 7 bases at V and 0 bases at J, with 5 bases between. The CDR3 region is CASQSSGANVLTF. The DNA for the CDR3 is TGCGCCAGCCAGTCCTCTGGGGCCAACGTCCTGACTTTC.

The chain uses TRBV10-3 and TRBJ1-2; D remains ambiguous. V was cut by 10 bases and J by 4 bases, with 16 bases left in between. Germline V gives CDR1 ENHRY, CDR2 SYGVKD. This CDR3 contains 13 residues. CDR3 bases: TGTGCCACCGACACGGTCCCCCCCTATGGCTACACCTTC. Its translation is CATDTVPPYGYTF.

The chain employs TRBV11-2 and TRBJ2-7; 8 bases are shared with TRBD2. Germline-derived CDR1 and CDR2 are SGHAT and FQNNGV. This CDR3 spans 14 amino acids. The V segment lost 2 bases and the J segment 3 bases; nucleotides outside the gene matches: 3. The CDR3, as DNA: TGTGCCAGCAGCTTAAGCGGGAGATTCTACGAGCAGTACTTC. Translation gives CASSLSGRFYEQYF. Drawing the rest from reference TRBV11-2 and TRBJ2-7, the complete variable domain is EAGVAQSPRYKIIEKRQSVAFWCNPISGHATLYWYQQILGQGPKLLIQFQNNGVVDDSQLPKDRFSAERLKGVDSTLKIQPAKLEDSAVYLCASSLSGRFYEQYFGPGTRLTVT.

The genes are TRBV9 and TRBJ2-1; 7 nucleotides align to TRBD2. The J segment lost 5 bases and the V segment lost 4 bases, leaving 12 bases of the junction unmatched. The CDR3 is made up of 16 amino acids. The V gene's germline CDR1 is SGDLS and CDR2 YYNGEE. The CDR3 here is CASSLAGTTRHNEQFF. In DNA form, the CDR3 reads TGTGCCAGCAGCCTCGCCGGGACTACCCGACACAATGAGCAGTTCTTC.

The chain couples TRBV6-1 to TRBJ2-3, with D tentatively TRBD2 (6 bases). The CDR3 is made up of 17 amino acids. Trimming removed 1 base at V and 1 base at J, with 15 bases between. Per germline, CDR1 MNHNS and CDR2 SASEGT. The CDR3 region has the DNA TGTGCCAGCAGTGAAGTGGGGCGGCGGGGCGGCACAGATACGCAGTATTTT. Amino acid sequence: CASSEVGRRGGTDTQYF.

V and J are TRBV5-5 and TRBJ2-7; TRBD1 matches 7 bases. The CDR3 covers 15 residues. With 5 bases clipped from V and 2 bases from J, the junction kept 10 bases outside the gene matches. In germline, CDR1 is SGHKS, CDR2 YYEKEE (reference sequence). The CDR3 protein is CASSYAGTETYEQYF. The CDR3 nucleotides read TGTGCCAGCAGTTACGCCGGGACAGAGACCTACGAGCAGTACTTC.

The V gene is TRBV10-2, the J gene TRBJ2-7; D may be TRBD2 (6 bases). Trimming pared 10 bases from V and 5 bases from J, leaving 21 bases between. CDR1 and CDR2 (germline): WSHSY, SAAADI. The CDR3 extends over 14 amino acids. Written as DNA, the CDR3 is TGCGCCACCCGGAGGGCGCTGACTTCCAACGAGCAGTACTTC. It specifies CATRRALTSNEQYF.

The chain uses TRBV7-8 and TRBJ2-7, with a tentative D call TRBD2 (6 bases). This CDR3 has 16 amino acids. Trimming took 1 base from V and 5 from J, leaving 18 bases between them. Germline V gene sequence: CDR1 SGHVS, CDR2 FQNEAQ. In nucleotides, the CDR3 is TGTGCCAGCAGCTTAGACGGGACTCCTGATCGGGACGAGCAGTACTTC. This translates into CASSLDGTPDRDEQYF.

The chain couples TRBV7-6 to TRBJ2-7, with a possible D match to TRBD2 (6 bases). V was shortened by 1 base and J by 0 bases, with 16 bases between the two germline ends. The germline CDR1 and CDR2 sequences are SGHVS and FNYEAQ. The CDR3 contains 17 residues. The chain's CDR3 is CASSLEAMGGTSYEQYF. CDR3 sequence (DNA): TGTGCCAGCAGCTTAGAGGCTATGGGCGGGACCTCCTACGAGCAGTACTTC.

V gene TRBV4-2 combines with J gene TRBJ1-5, with D unclear. This CDR3 is built from 16 residues. Trimming cost V 0 bases and J 0 bases, with 9 bases left between them. CDR1 LGHNA and CDR2 YNFKEQ come from the germline V gene. This CDR3 is CASSQDTDYSNQPQHF. Here the CDR3 DNA reads TGTGCCAGCAGCCAAGATACAGACTATAGCAATCAGCCCCAGCATTTT.

The chain carries TRBV7-9 and TRBJ2-2; TRBD2 matches at 9 bases. The CDR3 length is 17 residues. Per germline, CDR1 SEHNR and CDR2 FQNEAQ (reference sequence). The junction had 5 bases not matched to a gene; V was cut back by 3 bases and J by 0 bases. The CDR3 sequence is CASSLVSSGTNTGELFF. The CDR3 DNA sequence: TGTGCCAGCAGCTTGGTCTCTAGCGGGACGAACACCGGGGAGCTGTTTTTT.

The chain joins TRBV7-8 to TRBJ2-3, with D possibly being TRBD2 (6 bases). V lost 2 bases and J lost 6, with 18 bases in between. Per germline, CDR1 SGHVS and CDR2 FQNEAQ. The CDR3 length is 16 residues. This CDR3 is CASSLRPLASADTQYF. The CDR3 bases are TGTGCCAGCAGCTTAAGGCCACTAGCTAGTGCGGATACGCAGTATTTT.